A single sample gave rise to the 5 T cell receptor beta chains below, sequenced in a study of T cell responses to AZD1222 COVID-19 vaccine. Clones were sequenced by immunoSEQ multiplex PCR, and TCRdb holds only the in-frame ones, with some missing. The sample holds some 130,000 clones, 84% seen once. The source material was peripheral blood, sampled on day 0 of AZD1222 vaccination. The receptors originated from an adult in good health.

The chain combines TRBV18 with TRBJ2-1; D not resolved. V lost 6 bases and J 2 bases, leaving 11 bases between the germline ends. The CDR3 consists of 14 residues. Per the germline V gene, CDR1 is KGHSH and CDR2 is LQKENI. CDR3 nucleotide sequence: TGTGCCAGCTCCGGGCAGAAAGCCTACAATGAGCAGTTCTTC. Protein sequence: CASSGQKAYNEQFF.

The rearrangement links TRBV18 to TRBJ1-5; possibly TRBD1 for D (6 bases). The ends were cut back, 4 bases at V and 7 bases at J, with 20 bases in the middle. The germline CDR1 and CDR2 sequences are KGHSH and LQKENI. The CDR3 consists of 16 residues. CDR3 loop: CASSLAVQGSRQPQHF. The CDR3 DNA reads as TGTGCCAGCTCACTGGCGGTACAGGGATCAAGACAGCCCCAGCATTTT.

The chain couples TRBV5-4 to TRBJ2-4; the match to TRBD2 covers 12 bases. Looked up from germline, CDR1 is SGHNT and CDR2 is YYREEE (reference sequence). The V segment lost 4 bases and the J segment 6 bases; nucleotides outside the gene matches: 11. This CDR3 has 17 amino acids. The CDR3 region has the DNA TGTGCCAGCAGCCCTGGCCTCCTAGCGGGGGGGGTAAACATTCAGTACTTC. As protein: CASSPGLLAGGVNIQYF.

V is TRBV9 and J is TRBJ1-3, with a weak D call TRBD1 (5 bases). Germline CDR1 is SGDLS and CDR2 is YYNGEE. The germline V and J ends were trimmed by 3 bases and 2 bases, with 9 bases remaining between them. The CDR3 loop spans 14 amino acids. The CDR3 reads CASSAGGAGNTIYF. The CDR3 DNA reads TGTGCCAGCAGCGCCGGGGGGGCTGGAAACACCATATATTTT.

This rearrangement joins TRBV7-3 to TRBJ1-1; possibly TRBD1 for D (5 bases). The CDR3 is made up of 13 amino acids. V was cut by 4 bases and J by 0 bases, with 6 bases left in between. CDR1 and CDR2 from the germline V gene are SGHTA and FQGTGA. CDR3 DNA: TGTGCCAGCAGCTCGACAGTGAACACTGAAGCTTTCTTT. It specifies CASSSTVNTEAFF. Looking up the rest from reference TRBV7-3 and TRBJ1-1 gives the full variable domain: GAGVSQTPSNKVTEKGKYVELRCDPISGHTALYWYRQSLGQGPEFLIYFQGTGAADDSGLPNDRFFAVRPEGSVSTLKIQRTERGDSAVYLCASSSTVNTEAFFGQGTRLTVV.